This T cell receptor (beta chain) is from a study of T cells in Graves' hyperthyroidism and ophthalmopathy. Broader study findings: Appearing also in blood were most of the thyroid clonotypes expanded above 0.001. Model-based prediction identified ophthalmopathy a median roughly six months prior to its onset.

Germline V gene sequence: CDR1 SGHRS, CDR2 YFSETQ. The CDR3 is 17 residues long. V lost 3 bases and J lost 5; bases outside the gene matches: 10. Diagnostic decisions used clinical symptoms, serum thyroxine and TRAb, thyroid ultrasound and orbital computed tomography. Each 10 ml fresh peripheral blood draw supplied the PBMCs. This clonotype was found a few times. What it binds is unknown. From RNA transcripts, TCR beta CDR3 regions were amplified. When the TCR CDR3 underwent first-round RT-PCR, the HTBI primer set was used. TCRdb independently ran MiXCR on the multiplex PCR reads; one entry per CDR3 protein. The sample has about 500,000 distinct CDR3 sequences, 15% to 20% seen once.

The receptor was derived from a woman aged 18-29 years with Graves' ophthalmopathy. J is TRBJ2-1 and V is TRBV5-1; 11 bases are shared with TRBD2. Sequencing was done on a sample of blood. Written as DNA, the CDR3 is TGCGCCAGCAGCTCGGTTAGCGGGAGGGCCTCGCACAATGAGCAGTTCTTC. Translated, it gives CASSSVSGRASHNEQFF.